The rows below give T cell receptor beta chains drawn from one sample of a study of cytomegalovirus exposure and HLA in healthy donors. The method was immunoSEQ multiplex PCR; TCRdb's version includes in-frame clones alone and lacks a portion of them. The sample holds about 62,000 clones; under 80% are singletons and the top ten take 5% to 7%. The sample was PBMCs. Source of these receptors: a woman in her 30s in good health and CMV-seronegative. Each CDR3 is given with its conserved first and last residue. The order of the fields is J gene, clone size, D gene, V gene, CDR3 protein, CDR3 DNA. D genes are given only for firm matches. Size values are once, few and many counts, or a class for expanded clones, and some rows have none.

TRBJ2-1,.,.,TRBV19,CASSISARQFF,TGTGCCAGTAGTATCTCAGCGAGGCAGTTCTTC
TRBJ1-2,.,.,TRBV6-5,CASSGSWEVGGYTF,TGTGCCAGCAGTGGCAGTTGGGAGGTAGGAGGCTACACCTTC
TRBJ2-3,once,.,TRBV18,CASTSTDTQYF,TGTGCCAGCACTAGCACAGATACGCAGTATTTT
TRBJ1-4,.,TRBD1,TRBV18,CASSLRQGATNEKLFF,TGTGCCAGCTCACTCCGGCAGGGGGCAACTAATGAAAAACTGTTTTTT
TRBJ2-1,few,.,TRBV28,CASSLQRATYNEQFF,TGTGCCAGCAGTTTACAGCGGGCTACCTACAATGAGCAGTTCTTC
TRBJ1-5,few,.,TRBV28,CASTLRGPGQPQHF,TGTGCCAGCACCCTAAGGGGTCCGGGTCAGCCCCAGCATTTT
TRBJ2-3,.,.,TRBV5-1,CASSPQGQGTDTQYF,TGCGCCAGCAGCCCGCAGGGACAAGGCACAGATACGCAGTATTTT
TRBJ2-7,.,.,TRBV28,CASSLDSYEQYF,TGTGCCAGCAGTTTGGACAGCTACGAGCAGTACTTC
TRBJ2-5,.,.,TRBV27,CASSPRGSEGVETQYF,TGTGCCAGCAGTCCCCGTGGGTCGGAAGGGGTTGAGACCCAGTACTTC
TRBJ1-1,.,.,TRBV15,CATSRERGFAEAFF,TGTGCCACCAGCAGAGAAAGGGGTTTCGCTGAAGCTTTCTTT
TRBJ2-1,.,.,TRBV7-3,CASSSGRGYEQFF,TGTGCCAGCAGCTCAGGTCGGGGGTATGAGCAGTTCTTC
TRBJ2-2,.,.,TRBV25-1,CASISSSGTGELFF,TGTGCCAGCATATCAAGCTCGGGCACCGGGGAGCTGTTTTTT
TRBJ2-2,.,.,TRBV18,CASSPRLEDTGELFF,TGTGCCAGCTCACCACGGCTAGAGGACACCGGGGAGCTGTTTTTT
TRBJ1-6,few,.,TRBV2,CASTGTAGSPLHF,TGTGCCAGCACTGGGACTGCGGGCTCACCCCTCCACTTT
TRBJ1-3,.,.,TRBV10-3,CAISATKRQARGNTIYF,TGTGCCATCAGTGCGACAAAACGACAGGCCCGCGGAAACACCATATATTTT
TRBJ1-2,.,.,TRBV29-1,CSVGQSMSGYTF,TGCAGCGTTGGTCAGTCCATGTCCGGCTACACCTTC
TRBJ2-7,.,.,TRBV29-1,CSVEIAGSVAYEQYF,TGCAGCGTTGAGATTGCAGGTTCGGTAGCCTACGAGCAGTACTTC
TRBJ2-7,.,TRBD2,TRBV18,CASSRSGRDYEQYF,TGTGCCAGCTCACGAAGCGGGAGGGACTACGAGCAGTACTTC
TRBJ2-1,few,TRBD1,TRBV7-3,CASSNRGLRDNEQFF,TGTGCCAGCAGCAACAGGGGGCTCAGGGACAATGAGCAGTTCTTC
TRBJ2-3,.,.,TRBV7-9,CASSFRGTDTQYF,TGTGCCAGCAGCTTCAGGGGCACAGATACGCAGTATTTT
TRBJ1-3,.,.,TRBV11-2,CASSLGHSGNTIYF,TGTGCCAGCAGCTTGGGACACTCTGGAAACACCATATATTTT
TRBJ1-5,.,.,TRBV5-4,CASSSGGRQGIQPQHF,TGTGCCAGCAGCAGCGGGGGTAGGCAGGGAATACAGCCCCAGCATTTT
TRBJ2-3,.,.,TRBV28,CASTPRRDTQYF,TGTGCCAGCACCCCCCGCCGGGATACGCAGTATTTT
TRBJ1-5,few,.,TRBV28,CASSHHRENQPQHF,TGTGCCAGCAGTCATCACAGGGAAAATCAGCCCCAGCATTTT
TRBJ1-1,.,.,TRBV5-1,CASSLAKAMTGASNTEAFF,TGCGCCAGCAGCTTGGCCAAGGCGATGACAGGCGCGTCGAACACTGAAGCTTTCTTT
TRBJ1-2,.,TRBD1,TRBV19,CASSPYRGGEYGYTF,TGTGCCAGTAGTCCCTACAGGGGTGGCGAGTATGGCTACACCTTC
TRBJ2-5,few,TRBD1,TRBV4-3,CASSQVGDRETQYF,TGCGCCAGCAGCCAAGTGGGGGACAGGGAGACCCAGTACTTC
TRBJ2-2,.,TRBD1,TRBV28,CASSLVPGQGRNTGELFF,TGTGCCAGCAGTTTGGTCCCCGGACAGGGGAGGAACACCGGGGAGCTGTTTTTT
TRBJ1-1,.,TRBD1,TRBV6-4,CASSKGGDRGGTEAFF,TGTGCCAGCAGTAAAGGTGGTGACAGGGGAGGGACTGAAGCTTTCTTT
TRBJ2-3,.,TRBD2,TRBV10-2,CASSRRESPDTQYF,TGCGCCAGCAGCAGGCGGGAGAGCCCAGATACGCAGTATTTT
TRBJ1-1,.,TRBD1,TRBV14,CASSPDRVTEAFF,TGTGCCAGCAGCCCCGACAGGGTCACTGAAGCTTTCTTT
TRBJ2-1,.,.,TRBV7-6,CASSLGSQDRLF,TGTGCCAGCAGCTTAGGGAGTCAGGACAGACTCTTC
TRBJ1-5,.,TRBD1,TRBV7-6,CASSLGTGRGGQPQHF,TGTGCCAGCAGCTTGGGGACAGGGCGGGGTGGGCAGCCCCAGCATTTT
TRBJ2-5,.,TRBD2,TRBV5-4,CASSTFSGSGETQYF,TGTGCCAGCAGCACCTTTAGCGGGAGCGGCGAGACCCAGTACTTC
TRBJ1-2,.,.,TRBV18,CASSPGQTRSPNYGYTF,TGTGCCAGCTCACCGGGGCAGACCCGATCTCCTAACTATGGCTACACCTTC
TRBJ2-3,.,TRBD1,TRBV28,CASIAGGRTDTQYF,TGTGCCAGCATCGCAGGGGGCAGGACAGATACGCAGTATTTT
TRBJ2-1,.,TRBD2,TRBV10-3,CAISERGGELRGDHNEQFF,TGTGCTATCAGTGAGCGGGGAGGTGAATTGCGCGGAGACCACAATGAGCAGTTCTTC
TRBJ2-7,.,.,TRBV30,CALEKTRTYEQYF,TGTGCCTTGGAGAAGACTAGGACCTACGAGCAGTACTTC
TRBJ2-5,once,.,TRBV19,CASSVRPAGEETQYF,TGTGCCAGTAGTGTAAGACCCGCCGGGGAAGAGACCCAGTACTTC
TRBJ1-4,.,TRBD1,TRBV5-4,CASSFGGQGDEKLFF,TGTGCCAGCAGCTTCGGGGGACAGGGAGATGAAAAACTGTTTTTT
TRBJ2-2,.,.,TRBV2,CASRRDTGELFF,TGTGCCAGCCGGAGGGACACCGGGGAGCTGTTTTTT